A selection of T cell receptor beta chains follows, all from one sample in a study of blood T cell repertoires in COVID-19. Using immunoSEQ multiplex PCR, the repertoire was profiled, and TCRdb retains in-frame clones only, with some absent. The table records around 340,000 clones, about 83% of them present only once. Material for sequencing was peripheral blood. The receptors here all came from a young man with active or convalescent COVID-19. CDR3s include the opening cysteine and the closing phenylalanine or tryptophan. Each record gives: V gene, clone size, J gene, D gene, CDR3 DNA, CDR3 protein. D genes are given only for firm matches. Size values are once, few and many counts, or a class for expanded clones, and some rows have none.

v_gene: TRBV11-2; abundance: .; j_gene: TRBJ1-6; d_gene: .; CDR3nt: TGTGCCAGCAGCTTCTCGGGGGATTCACCCCTCCACTTT; CDR3aa: CASSFSGDSPLHF
v_gene: TRBV7-2; abundance: once; j_gene: TRBJ2-1; d_gene: TRBD2; CDR3nt: TGTGCCAGCAGCTTAGTAGCGGGAGGGCCGAGTGAGCAGTTCTTC; CDR3aa: CASSLVAGGPSEQFF
v_gene: TRBV7-6; abundance: .; j_gene: TRBJ1-1; d_gene: .; CDR3nt: TGTGCCAGCAGCCCGGGGGAGGGAAACACTGAAGCTTTCTTT; CDR3aa: CASSPGEGNTEAFF
v_gene: TRBV5-6; abundance: .; j_gene: TRBJ1-6; d_gene: TRBD1; CDR3nt: TGTGCCAGCAGTCAGGGACAGGGATTTTCACCCCTCCACTTT; CDR3aa: CASSQGQGFSPLHF
v_gene: TRBV6-5; abundance: .; j_gene: TRBJ1-2; d_gene: .; CDR3nt: TGTGCCAGCAGCTTGACACCCTTCTATGGCTACACCTTC; CDR3aa: CASSLTPFYGYTF
v_gene: TRBV6-2/TRBV6-3; abundance: .; j_gene: TRBJ1-2; d_gene: .; CDR3nt: TGTGCCAGCAGTTACTCGGAGGGGCAAGGCTACACCTTC; CDR3aa: CASSYSEGQGYTF
v_gene: TRBV6-5; abundance: .; j_gene: TRBJ2-6; d_gene: .; CDR3nt: TGTGCCAGCAGCCGGGAGTGGGGGGCCAACGTCCTGACTTTC; CDR3aa: CASSREWGANVLTF
v_gene: TRBV7-3; abundance: .; j_gene: TRBJ2-1; d_gene: TRBD2; CDR3nt: TGTGCCAGCAGCTTAAAACTAGCGGGGCTCAATGAGCAGTTCTTC; CDR3aa: CASSLKLAGLNEQFF
v_gene: TRBV19; abundance: .; j_gene: TRBJ1-4; d_gene: .; CDR3nt: TGTGCCAGTAGTACCGGTATCCGAAGTCTGTTTTTT; CDR3aa: CASSTGIRSLFF
v_gene: TRBV28; abundance: few; j_gene: TRBJ2-2; d_gene: TRBD2; CDR3nt: TGTGCCAGCGGCTCTAGCGGGACAAACACCGGGGAGCTGTTTTTT; CDR3aa: CASGSSGTNTGELFF
v_gene: TRBV27; abundance: .; j_gene: TRBJ1-1; d_gene: .; CDR3nt: TGTGCCAGCAGTCCCCTACCGGGCACTGAAGCTTTCTTT; CDR3aa: CASSPLPGTEAFF